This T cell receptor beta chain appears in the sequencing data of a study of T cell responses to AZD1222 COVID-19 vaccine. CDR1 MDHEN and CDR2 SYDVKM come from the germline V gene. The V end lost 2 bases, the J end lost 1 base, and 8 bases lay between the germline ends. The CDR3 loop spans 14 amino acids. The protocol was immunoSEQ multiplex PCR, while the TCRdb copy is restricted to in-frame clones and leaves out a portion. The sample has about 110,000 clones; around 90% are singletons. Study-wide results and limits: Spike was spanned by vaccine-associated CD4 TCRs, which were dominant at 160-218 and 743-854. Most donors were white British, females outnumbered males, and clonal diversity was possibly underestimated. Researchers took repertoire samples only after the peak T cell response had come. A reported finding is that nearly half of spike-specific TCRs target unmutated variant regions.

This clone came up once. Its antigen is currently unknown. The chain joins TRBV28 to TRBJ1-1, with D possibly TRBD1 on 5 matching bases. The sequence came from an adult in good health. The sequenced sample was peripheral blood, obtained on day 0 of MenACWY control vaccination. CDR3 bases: TGTGCCAGCAGTTTAAGGAGGGGGAACACTGAAGCTTTCTTT. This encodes CASSLRRGNTEAFF.